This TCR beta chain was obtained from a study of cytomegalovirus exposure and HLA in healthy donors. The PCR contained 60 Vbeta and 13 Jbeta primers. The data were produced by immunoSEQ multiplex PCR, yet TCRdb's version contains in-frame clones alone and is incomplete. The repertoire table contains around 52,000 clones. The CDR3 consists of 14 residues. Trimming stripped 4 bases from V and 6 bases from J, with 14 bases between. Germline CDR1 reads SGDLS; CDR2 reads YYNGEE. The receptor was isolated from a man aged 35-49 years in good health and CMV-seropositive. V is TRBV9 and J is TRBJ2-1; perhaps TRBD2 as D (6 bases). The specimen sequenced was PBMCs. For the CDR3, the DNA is TGTGCCAGCAGCTCCCAACTAGCCGTCAATGAGCAGTTCTTC. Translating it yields CASSSQLAVNEQFF. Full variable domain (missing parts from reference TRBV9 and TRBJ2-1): DSGVTQTPKHLITATGQRVTLRCSPRSGDLSVYWYQQSLDQGLQFLIQYYNGEERAKGNILERFSAQQFPDLHSELNLSSLELGDSALYFCASSSQLAVNEQFFGPGTRLTVL.